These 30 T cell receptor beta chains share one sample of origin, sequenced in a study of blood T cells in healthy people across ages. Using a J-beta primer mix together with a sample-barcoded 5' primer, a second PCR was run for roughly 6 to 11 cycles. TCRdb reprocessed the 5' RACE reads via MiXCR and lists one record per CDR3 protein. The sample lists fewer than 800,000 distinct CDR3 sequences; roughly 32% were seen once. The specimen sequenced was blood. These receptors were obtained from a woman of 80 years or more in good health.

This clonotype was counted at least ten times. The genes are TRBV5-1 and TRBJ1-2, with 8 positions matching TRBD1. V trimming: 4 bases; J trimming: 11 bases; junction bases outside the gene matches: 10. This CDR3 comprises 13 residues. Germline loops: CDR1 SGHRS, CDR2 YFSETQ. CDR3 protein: CASSTTPGGYYTF. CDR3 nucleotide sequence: TGCGCCAGCAGCACAACGCCAGGGGGCTATTACACCTTC. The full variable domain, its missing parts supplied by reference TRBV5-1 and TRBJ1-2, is KAGVTQTPRYLIKTRGQQVTLSCSPISGHRSVSWYQQTPGQGLQFLFEYFSETQRNKGNFPGRFSGRQFSNSRSEMNVSTLELGDSALYLCASSTTPGGYYTFGSGTRLTVV.

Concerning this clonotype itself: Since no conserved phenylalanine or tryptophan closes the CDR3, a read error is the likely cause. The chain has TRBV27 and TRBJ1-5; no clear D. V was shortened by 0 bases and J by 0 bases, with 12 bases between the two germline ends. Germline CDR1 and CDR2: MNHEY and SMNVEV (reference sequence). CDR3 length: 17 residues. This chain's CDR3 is CASSLSPTAPSNQPQHV. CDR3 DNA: TGTGCCAGCAGTTTATCCCCCACGGCTCCTAGCAATCAGCCCCAGCATGTT.

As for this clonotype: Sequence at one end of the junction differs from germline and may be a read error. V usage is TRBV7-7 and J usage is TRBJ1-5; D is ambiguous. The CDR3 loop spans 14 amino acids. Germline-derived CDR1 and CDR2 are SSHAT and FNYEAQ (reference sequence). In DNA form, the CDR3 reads TGTGCTAGCAGCCCGGCCGGACTCAATCAGCCCCGGCATTTT. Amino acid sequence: CASSPAGLNQPRHF.

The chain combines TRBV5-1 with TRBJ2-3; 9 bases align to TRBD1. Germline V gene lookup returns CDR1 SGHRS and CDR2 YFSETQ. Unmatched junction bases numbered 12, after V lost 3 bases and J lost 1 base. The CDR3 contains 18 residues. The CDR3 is CASSSPPLTGGGTDTQYF. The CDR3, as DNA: TGCGCCAGCAGCTCGCCACCTTTGACAGGGGGAGGCACAGATACGCAGTATTTT.

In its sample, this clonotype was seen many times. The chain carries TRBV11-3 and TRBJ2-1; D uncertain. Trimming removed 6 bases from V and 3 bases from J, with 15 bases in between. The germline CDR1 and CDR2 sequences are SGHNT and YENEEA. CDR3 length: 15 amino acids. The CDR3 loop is CASSLGSRFYNEQFF. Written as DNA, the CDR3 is TGTGCCAGCAGTTTGGGCAGTCGTTTCTACAATGAGCAGTTCTTC.

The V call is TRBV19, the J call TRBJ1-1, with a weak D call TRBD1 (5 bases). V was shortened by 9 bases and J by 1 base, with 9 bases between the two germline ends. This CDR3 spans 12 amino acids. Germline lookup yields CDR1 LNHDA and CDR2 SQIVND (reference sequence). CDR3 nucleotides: TGTGCCAGCCGGGGGGAGAACACTGAAGCTTTCTTT. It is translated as CASRGENTEAFF.

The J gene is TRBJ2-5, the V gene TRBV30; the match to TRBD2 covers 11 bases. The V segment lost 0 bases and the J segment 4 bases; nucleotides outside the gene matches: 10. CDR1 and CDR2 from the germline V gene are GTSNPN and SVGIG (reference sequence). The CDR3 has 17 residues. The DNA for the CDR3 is TGTGCCTGGAGTGTACTGGGACTAGCGGTCTTGGGAGAGACCCAGTACTTC. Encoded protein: CAWSVLGLAVLGETQYF.

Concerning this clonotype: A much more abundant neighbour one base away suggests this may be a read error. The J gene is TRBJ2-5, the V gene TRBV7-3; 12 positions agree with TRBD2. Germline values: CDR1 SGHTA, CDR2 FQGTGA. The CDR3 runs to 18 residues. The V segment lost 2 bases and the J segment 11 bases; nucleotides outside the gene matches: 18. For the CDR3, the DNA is TGTGCCAGCAGCTTAGGATCGCTAGCGGGGGGGCATCTTTATGAGCAGTACTTC. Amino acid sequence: CASSLGSLAGGHLYEQYF.

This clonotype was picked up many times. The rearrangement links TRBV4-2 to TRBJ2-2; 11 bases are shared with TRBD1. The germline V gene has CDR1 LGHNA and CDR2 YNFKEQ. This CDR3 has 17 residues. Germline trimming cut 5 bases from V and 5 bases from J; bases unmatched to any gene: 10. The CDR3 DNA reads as TGTGCCAGCAGCTTAGATACCGGGACAGGGGGGACCGGGGAGCTGTTTTTT. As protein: CASSLDTGTGGTGELFF.

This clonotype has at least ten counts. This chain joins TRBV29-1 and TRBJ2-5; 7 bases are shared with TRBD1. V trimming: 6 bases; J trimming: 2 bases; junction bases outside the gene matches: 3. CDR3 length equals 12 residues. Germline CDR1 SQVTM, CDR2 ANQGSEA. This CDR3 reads CSVGQKQETQYF. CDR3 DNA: TGCAGCGTGGGACAGAAGCAAGAGACCCAGTACTTC. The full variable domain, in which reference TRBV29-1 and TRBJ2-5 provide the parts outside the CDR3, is SAVISQKPSRDICQRGTSLTIQCQVDSQVTMMFWYRQQPGQSLTLIATANQGSEATYESGFVIDKFPISRPNLTFSTLTVSNMSPEDSSIYLCSVGQKQETQYFGPGTRLLVL.

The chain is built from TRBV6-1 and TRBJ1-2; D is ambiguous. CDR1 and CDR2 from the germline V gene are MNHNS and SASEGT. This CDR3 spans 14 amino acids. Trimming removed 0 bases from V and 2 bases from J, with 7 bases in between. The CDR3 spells CASSEAARNYGYTF. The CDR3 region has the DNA TGTGCCAGCAGTGAAGCGGCTCGGAACTATGGCTACACCTTC.

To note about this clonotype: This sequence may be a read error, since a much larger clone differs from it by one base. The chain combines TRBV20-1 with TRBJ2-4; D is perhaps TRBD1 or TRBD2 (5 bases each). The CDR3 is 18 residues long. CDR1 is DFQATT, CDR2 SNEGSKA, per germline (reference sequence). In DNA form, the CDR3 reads TGCCGTGCTAGAGAAGGGGACGGATTCTCATCAGCCAAAAACATCCAGTACTTC. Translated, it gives CRAREGDGFSSAKNIQYF.

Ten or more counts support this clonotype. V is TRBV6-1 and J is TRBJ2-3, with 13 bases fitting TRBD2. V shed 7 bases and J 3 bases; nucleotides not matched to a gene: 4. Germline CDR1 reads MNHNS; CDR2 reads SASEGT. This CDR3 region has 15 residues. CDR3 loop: CASIMTSGGTDTQYF. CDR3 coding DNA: TGTGCCAGCATTATGACTAGCGGGGGGACAGATACGCAGTATTTT.

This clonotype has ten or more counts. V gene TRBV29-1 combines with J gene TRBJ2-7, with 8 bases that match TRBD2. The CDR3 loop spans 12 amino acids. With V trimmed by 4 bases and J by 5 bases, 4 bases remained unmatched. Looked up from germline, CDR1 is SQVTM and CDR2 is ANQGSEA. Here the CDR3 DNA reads TGCAGCGTTGTTAGCGGGACCCACGAGCAGTACTTC. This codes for CSVVSGTHEQYF.

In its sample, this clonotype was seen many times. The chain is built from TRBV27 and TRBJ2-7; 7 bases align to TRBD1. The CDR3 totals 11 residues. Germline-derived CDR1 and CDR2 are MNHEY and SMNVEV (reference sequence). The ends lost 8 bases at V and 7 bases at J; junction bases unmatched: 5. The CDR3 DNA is TGTGCCAGCCACAGGGGCGGGGAGCAGTACTTC. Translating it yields CASHRGGEQYF.

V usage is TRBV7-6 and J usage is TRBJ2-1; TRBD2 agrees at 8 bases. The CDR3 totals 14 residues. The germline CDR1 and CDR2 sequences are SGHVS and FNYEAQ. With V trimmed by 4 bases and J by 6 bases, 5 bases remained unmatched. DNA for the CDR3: TGTGCCAGCAGCTCGGGACTAGTTTTCAATGAGCAGTTCTTC. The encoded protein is CASSSGLVFNEQFF.

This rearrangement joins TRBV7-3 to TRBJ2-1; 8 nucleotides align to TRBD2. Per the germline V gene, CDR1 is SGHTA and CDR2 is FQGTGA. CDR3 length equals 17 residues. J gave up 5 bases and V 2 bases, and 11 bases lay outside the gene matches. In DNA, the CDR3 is TGTGCCAGCAGCTTATCGTCGGGGGCGGGAGGCGACAATGAGCAGTTCTTC. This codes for CASSLSSGAGGDNEQFF.

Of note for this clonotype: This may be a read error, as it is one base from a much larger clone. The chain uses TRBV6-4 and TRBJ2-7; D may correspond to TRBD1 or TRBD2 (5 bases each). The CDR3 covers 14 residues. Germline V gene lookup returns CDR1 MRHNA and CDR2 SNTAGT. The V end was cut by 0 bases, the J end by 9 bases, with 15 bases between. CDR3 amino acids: CASSDSVQGVRQYF. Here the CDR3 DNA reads TGTGCCAGCAGTGACTCGGTTCAGGGAGTACGGCAGTACTTC.

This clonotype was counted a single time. DNA for the CDR3: TGTGCCAGCAGCTTAGGGGGACAGGGGATCACCGGGGAGCTGTTTTTT. It codes for CASSLGGQGITGELFF. The V call is TRBV7-2, the J call TRBJ2-2, with 10 nucleotides matching TRBD1. The CDR3 runs to 16 residues. J gave up 4 bases and V 1 base, and 3 bases lay outside the gene matches. Germline CDR1 reads SGHTA; CDR2 reads FQGNSA.

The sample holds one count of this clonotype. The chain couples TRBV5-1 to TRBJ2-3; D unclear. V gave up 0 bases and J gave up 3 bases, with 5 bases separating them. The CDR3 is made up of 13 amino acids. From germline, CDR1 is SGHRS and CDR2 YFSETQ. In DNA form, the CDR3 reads TGCGCCAGCAGCTTGGCGAAGACAGATACGCAGTATTTT. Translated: CASSLAKTDTQYF.

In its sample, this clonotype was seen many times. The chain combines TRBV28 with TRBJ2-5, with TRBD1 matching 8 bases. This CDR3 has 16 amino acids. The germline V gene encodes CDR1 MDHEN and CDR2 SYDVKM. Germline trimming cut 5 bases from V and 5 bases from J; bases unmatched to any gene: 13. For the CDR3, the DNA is TGTGCCAGCAGTGTACGGGGGCAGGGGGCCCGGGAGACCCAGTACTTC. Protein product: CASSVRGQGARETQYF.

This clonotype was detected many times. Written as DNA, the CDR3 is TGTGCCAGCAGCTCCCAACCGGGACAGGGGTCCAATGAGCAGTTCTTC. It encodes CASSSQPGQGSNEQFF. The chain uses TRBV7-9 and TRBJ2-1; 10 bases agree with TRBD1. Germline CDR1 is SEHNR and CDR2 is FQNEAQ (reference sequence). Trimming at V came to 4 bases and at J to 6 bases, leaving 9 bases not matched to a gene. The CDR3 has 16 residues.

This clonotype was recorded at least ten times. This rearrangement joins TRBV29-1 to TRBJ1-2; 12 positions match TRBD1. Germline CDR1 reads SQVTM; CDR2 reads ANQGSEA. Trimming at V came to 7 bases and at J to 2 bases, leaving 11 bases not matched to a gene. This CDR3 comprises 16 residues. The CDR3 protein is CSAEGLGTGGNYGYTF. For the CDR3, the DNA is TGCAGCGCCGAGGGTCTGGGGACAGGGGGCAACTATGGCTACACCTTC.

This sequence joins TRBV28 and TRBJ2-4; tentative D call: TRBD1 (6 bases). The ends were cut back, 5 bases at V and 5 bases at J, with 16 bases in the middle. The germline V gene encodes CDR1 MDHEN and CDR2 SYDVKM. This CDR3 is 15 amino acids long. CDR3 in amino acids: CASSRSRTEENIQYF. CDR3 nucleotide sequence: TGTGCCAGCAGTCGATCCCGGACAGAGGAAAACATTCAGTACTTC.

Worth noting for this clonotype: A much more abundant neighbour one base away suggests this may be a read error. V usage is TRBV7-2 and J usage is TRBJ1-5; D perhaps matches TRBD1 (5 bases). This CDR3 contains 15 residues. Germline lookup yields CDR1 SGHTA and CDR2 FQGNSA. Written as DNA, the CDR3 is TGTGCCAGCAGCTTAATGGGACTTATTAATCAGTCCCAGCATTTT. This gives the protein CASSLMGLINQSQHF.

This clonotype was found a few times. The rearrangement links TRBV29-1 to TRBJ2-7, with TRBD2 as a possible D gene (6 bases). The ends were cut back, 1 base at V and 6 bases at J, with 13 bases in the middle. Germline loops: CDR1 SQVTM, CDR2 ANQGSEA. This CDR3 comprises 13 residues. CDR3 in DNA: TGCAGCGTTGAAGGTAGGGGAGGCCGCGAGCAGTACTTC. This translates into CSVEGRGGREQYF.

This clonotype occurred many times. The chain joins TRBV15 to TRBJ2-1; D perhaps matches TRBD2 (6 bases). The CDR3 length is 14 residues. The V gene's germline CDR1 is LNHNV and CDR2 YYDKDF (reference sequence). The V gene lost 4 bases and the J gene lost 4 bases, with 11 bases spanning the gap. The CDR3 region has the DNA TGTGCCACCAGCAAGCGGGCGGGATACAATGAGCAGTTCTTC. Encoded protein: CATSKRAGYNEQFF. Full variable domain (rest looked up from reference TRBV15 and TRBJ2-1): DAMVIQNPRYQVTQFGKPVTLSCSQTLNHNVMYWYQQKSSQAPKLLFHYYDKDFNNEADTPDNFQSRRPNTSFCFLDIRSPGLGDTAMYLCATSKRAGYNEQFFGPGTRLTVL.

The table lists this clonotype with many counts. The CDR3 here is CASSFGHLDTQYF. As DNA, the CDR3 is TGTGCCAGCAGCTTCGGACACCTCGATACGCAGTATTTT. The chain joins TRBV7-9 to TRBJ2-3; weak D call: TRBD1 (5 bases). Trimming shortened V by 3 bases and J by 6 bases, and 10 bases separated the two germline ends. From germline, CDR1 is SEHNR and CDR2 FQNEAQ (reference sequence). This CDR3 spans 13 amino acids.

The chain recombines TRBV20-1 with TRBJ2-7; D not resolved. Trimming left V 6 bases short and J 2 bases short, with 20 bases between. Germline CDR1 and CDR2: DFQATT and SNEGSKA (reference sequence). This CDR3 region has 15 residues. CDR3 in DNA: TGCAGTGCAGCCCCTCTTAGCATATACACCTACGAGCAGTACTTC. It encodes CSAAPLSIYTYEQYF.

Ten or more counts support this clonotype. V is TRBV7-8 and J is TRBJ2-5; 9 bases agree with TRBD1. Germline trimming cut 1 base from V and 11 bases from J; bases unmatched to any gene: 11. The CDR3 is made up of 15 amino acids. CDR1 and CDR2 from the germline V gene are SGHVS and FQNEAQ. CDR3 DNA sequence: TGTGCCAGCAGCTTAGTCTGGGACAGGGTGCGGGAGCAGTACTTC. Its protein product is CASSLVWDRVREQYF.